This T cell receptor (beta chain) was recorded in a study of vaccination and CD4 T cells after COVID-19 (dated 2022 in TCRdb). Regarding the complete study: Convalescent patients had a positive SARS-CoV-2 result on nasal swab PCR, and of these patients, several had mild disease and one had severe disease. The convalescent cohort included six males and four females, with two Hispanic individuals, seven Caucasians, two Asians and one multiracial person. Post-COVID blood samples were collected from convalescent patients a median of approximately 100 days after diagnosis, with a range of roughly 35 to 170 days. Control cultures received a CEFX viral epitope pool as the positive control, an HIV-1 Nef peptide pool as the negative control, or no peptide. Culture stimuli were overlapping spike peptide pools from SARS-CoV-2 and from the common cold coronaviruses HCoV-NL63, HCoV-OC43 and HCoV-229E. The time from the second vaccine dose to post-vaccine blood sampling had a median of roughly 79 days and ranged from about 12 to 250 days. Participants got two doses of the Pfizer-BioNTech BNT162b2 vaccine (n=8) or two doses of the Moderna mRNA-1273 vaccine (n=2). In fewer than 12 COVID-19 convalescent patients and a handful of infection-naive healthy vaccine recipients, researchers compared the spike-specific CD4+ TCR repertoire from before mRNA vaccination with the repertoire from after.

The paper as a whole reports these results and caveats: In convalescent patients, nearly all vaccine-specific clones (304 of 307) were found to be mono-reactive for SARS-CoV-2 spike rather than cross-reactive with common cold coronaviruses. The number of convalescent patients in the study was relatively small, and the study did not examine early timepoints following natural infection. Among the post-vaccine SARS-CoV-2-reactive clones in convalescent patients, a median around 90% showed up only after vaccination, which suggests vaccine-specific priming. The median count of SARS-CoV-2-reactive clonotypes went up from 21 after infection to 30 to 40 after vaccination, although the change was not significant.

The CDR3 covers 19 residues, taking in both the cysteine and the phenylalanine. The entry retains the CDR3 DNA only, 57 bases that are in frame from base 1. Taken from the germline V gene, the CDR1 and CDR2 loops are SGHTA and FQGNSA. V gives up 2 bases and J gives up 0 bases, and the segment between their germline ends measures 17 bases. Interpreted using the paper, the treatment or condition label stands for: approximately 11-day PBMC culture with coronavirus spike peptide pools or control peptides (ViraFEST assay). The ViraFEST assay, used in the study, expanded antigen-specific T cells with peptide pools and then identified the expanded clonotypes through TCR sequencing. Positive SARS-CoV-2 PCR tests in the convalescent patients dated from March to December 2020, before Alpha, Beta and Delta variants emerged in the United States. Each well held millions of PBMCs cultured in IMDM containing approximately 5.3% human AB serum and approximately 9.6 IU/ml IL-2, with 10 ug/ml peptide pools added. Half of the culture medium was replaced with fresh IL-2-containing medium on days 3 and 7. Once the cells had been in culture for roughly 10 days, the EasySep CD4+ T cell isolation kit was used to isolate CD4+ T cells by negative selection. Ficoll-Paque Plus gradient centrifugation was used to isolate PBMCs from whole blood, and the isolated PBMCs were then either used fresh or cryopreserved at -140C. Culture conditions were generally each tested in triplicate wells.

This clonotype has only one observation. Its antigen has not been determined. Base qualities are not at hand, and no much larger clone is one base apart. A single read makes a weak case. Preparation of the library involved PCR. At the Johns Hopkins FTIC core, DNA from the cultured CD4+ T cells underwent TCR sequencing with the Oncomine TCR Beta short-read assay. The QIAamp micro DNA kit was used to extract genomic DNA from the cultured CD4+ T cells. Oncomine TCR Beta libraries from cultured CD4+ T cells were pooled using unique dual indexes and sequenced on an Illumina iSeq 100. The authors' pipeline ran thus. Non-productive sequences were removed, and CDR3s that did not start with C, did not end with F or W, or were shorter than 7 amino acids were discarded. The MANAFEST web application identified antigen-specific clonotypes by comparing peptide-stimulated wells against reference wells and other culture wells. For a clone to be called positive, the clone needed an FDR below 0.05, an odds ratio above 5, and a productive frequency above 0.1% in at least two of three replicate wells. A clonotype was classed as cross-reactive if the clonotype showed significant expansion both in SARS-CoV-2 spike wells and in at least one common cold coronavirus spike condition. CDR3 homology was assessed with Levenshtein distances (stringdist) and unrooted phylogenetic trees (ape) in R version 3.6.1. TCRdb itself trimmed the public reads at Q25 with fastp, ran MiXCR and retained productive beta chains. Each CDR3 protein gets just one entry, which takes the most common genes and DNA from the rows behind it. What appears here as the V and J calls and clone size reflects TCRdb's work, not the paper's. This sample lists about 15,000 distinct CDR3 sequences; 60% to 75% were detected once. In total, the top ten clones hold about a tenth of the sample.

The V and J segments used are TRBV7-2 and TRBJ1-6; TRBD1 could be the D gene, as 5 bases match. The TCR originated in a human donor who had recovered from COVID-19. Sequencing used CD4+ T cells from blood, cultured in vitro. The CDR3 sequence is CASSLRGASVSSYNSPLHF. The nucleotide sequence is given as TGTGCCAGCAGCTTAAGGGGCGCTTCAGTTAGCTCCTATAATTCACCCCTCCACTTT.